The present TCR beta chain was sequenced within a study of chemoradiotherapy in HPV16-positive cancers. Study context: Two HPV16-positive patients' cells yielded candidate HPV-specific clones and common motifs.

Overall study findings and caveats: Non-HPV-specific T cells did not expand in tumors during treatment, whereas candidate HPV-specific clones and E7-related motifs did.

This clone was seen a few times. Its target is not known. The assay was immunoSEQ multiplex PCR, and TCRdb's table has in-frame clones only and misses some. The table records tens of thousands of clones, over 75% of them present only once. Samples were taken several times over chemoradiotherapy. The V and J ends lost 1 base and 2 bases respectively, with 14 bases between them. CDR3 size: 15 residues. Germline CDR1 is SQVTM and CDR2 is ANQGSEA. This chain joins TRBV29-1 and TRBJ1-2; D is possibly TRBD1 (5 bases). The receptor's source is a human donor with HPV-associated anogenital cancer. The sequencing here drew on blood, taken from a patient who underwent chemoradiotherapy. In DNA, the CDR3 is TGCAGCGTTGAAGGGGCCCCGGGGCAAAACTATGGCTACACCTTC. Its protein product is CSVEGAPGQNYGYTF.